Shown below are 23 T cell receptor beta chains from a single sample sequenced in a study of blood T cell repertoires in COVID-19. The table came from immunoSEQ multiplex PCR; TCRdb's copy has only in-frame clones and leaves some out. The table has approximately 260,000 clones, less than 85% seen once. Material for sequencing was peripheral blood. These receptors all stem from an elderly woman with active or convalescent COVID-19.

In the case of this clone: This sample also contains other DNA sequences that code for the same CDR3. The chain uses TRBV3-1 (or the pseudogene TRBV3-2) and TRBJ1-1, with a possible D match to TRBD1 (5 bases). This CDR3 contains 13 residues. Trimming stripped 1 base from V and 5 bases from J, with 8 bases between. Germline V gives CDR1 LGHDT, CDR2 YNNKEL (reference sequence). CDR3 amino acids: CASSQVQGTEAFF. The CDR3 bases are TGTGCCAGCAGCCAAGTCCAGGGTACTGAAGCTTTCTTT.

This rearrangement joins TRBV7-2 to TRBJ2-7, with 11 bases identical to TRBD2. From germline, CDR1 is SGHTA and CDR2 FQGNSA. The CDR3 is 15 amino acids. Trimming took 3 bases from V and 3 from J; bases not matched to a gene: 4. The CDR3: CASSFVTSGSYEQYF. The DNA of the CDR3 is TGTGCCAGCAGCTTTGTTACTAGCGGGAGCTACGAGCAGTACTTC.

Here the CDR3 reads CASRPMTSGNYEQYF. DNA of the CDR3: TGTGCCAGCAGACCCATGACTAGCGGGAACTACGAGCAGTACTTC. The J gene is TRBJ2-7, the V gene TRBV2; TRBD2 matches at 11 bases. The CDR3 extends over 15 amino acids. Germline V lookup: CDR1 SNHLY, CDR2 FYNNEI. The junction had 7 bases not matched to a gene; V was cut back by 6 bases and J by 3 bases. Full variable domain (rest looked up from reference TRBV2 and TRBJ2-7): EPEVTQTPSHQVTQMGQEVILRCVPISNHLYFYWYRQILGQKVEFLVSFYNNEISEKSEIFDDQFSVERPDGSNFTLKIRSTKLEDSAMYFCASRPMTSGNYEQYFGPGTRLTVT.

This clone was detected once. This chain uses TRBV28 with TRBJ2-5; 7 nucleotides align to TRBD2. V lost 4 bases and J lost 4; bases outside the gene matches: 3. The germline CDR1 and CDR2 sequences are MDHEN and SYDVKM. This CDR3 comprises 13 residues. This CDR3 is CASSYSGTETQYF. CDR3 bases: TGTGCCAGCAGTTACAGCGGGACAGAGACCCAGTACTTC.

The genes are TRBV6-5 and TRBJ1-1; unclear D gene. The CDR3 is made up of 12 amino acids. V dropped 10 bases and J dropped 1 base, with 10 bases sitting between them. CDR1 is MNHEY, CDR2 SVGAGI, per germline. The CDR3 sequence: CATRLRNTEAFF. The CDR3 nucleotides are TGTGCCACCCGACTTAGGAACACTGAAGCTTTCTTT.

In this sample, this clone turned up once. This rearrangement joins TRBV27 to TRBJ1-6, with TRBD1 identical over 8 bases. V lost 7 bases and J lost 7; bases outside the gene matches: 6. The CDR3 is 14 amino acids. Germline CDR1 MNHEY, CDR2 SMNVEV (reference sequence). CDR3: CASTRQGYNSPLHF. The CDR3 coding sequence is TGTGCCAGCACCCGACAGGGGTACAATTCACCCCTCCACTTT.

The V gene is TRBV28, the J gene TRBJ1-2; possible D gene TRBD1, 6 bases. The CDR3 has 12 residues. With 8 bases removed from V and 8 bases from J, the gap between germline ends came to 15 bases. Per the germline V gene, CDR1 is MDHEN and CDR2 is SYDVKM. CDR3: CASSGTKGGYTF. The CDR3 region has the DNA TGTGCCAGCTCCGGGACAAAGGGAGGCTACACCTTC.

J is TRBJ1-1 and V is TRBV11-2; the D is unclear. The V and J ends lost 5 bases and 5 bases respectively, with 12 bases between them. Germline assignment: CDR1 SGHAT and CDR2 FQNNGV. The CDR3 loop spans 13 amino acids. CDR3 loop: CASSPVIGTEAFF. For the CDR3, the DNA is TGTGCCAGCAGCCCCGTTATCGGGACTGAAGCTTTCTTT.

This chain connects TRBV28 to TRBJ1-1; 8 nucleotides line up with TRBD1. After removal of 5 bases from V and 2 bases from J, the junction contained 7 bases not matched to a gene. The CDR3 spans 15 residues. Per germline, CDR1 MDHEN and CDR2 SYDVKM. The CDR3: CASSLTGVDNTEAFF. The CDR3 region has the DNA TGTGCCAGCAGTCTGACAGGGGTCGACAACACTGAAGCTTTCTTT. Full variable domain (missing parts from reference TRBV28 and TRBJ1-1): DVKVTQSSRYLVKRTGEKVFLECVQDMDHENMFWYRQDPGLGLRLIYFSYDVKMKEKGDIPEGYSVSREKKERFSLILESASTNQTSMYLCASSLTGVDNTEAFFGQGTRLTVV.

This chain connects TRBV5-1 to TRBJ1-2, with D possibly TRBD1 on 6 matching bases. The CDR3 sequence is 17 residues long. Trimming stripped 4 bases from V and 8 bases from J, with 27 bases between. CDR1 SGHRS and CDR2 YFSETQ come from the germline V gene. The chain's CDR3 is CASSPLTGTSAGEGYTF. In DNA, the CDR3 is TGCGCCAGCAGCCCGCTGACCGGGACCTCGGCAGGGGAAGGCTACACCTTC. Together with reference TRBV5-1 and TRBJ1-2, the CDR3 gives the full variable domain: KAGVTQTPRYLIKTRGQQVTLSCSPISGHRSVSWYQQTPGQGLQFLFEYFSETQRNKGNFPGRFSGRQFSNSRSEMNVSTLELGDSALYLCASSPLTGTSAGEGYTFGSGTRLTVV.

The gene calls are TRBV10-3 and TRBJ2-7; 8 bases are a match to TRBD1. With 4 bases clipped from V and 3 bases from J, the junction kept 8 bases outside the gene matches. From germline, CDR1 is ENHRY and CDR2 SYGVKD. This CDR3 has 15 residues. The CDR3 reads CAISGSTGVNYEQYF. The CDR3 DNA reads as TGTGCCATCAGTGGTTCGACAGGGGTTAACTACGAGCAGTACTTC.

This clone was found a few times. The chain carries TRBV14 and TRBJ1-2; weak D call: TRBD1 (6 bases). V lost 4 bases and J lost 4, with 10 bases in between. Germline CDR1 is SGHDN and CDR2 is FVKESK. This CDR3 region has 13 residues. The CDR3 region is CASSPRGGYGYTF. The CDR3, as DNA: TGTGCCAGCAGCCCGAGGGGGGGCTATGGCTACACCTTC.

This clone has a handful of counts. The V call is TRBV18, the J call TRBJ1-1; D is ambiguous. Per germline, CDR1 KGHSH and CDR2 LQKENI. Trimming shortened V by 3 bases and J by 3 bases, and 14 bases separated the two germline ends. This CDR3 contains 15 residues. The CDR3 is CASSPFSGGDTEAFF. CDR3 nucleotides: TGTGCCAGCTCACCTTTTTCGGGCGGGGACACTGAAGCTTTCTTT.

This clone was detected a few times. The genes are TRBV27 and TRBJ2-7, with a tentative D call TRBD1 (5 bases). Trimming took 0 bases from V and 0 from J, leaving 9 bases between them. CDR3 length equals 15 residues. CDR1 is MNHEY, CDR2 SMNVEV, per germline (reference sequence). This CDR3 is CASSLSIRVSYEQYF. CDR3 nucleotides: TGTGCCAGCAGTTTATCGATCAGGGTCTCCTACGAGCAGTACTTC.

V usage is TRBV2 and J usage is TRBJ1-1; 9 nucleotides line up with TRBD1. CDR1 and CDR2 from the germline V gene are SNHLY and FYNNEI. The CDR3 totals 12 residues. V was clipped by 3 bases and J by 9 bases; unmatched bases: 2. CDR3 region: CASSDGTGKAFF. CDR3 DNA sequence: TGTGCCAGCAGTGATGGGACAGGGAAAGCTTTCTTT.

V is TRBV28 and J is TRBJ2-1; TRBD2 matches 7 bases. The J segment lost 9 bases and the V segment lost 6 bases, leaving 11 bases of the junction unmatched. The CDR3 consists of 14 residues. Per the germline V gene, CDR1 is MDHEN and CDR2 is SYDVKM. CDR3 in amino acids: CASSGGSAITEQFF. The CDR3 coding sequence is TGTGCCAGCAGCGGCGGGAGTGCTATCACTGAGCAGTTCTTC.

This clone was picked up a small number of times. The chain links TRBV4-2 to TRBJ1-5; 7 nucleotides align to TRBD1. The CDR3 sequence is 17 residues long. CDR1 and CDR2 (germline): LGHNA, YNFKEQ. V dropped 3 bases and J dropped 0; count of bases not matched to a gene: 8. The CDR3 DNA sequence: TGTGCCAGCAGCCAGGAAGGACAGGACCATAGCAATCAGCCCCAGCATTTT. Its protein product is CASSQEGQDHSNQPQHF.

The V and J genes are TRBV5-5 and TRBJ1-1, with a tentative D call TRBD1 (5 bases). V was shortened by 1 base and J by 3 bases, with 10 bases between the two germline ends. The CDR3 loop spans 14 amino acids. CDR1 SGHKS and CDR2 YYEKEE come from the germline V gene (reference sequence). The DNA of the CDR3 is TGTGCCAGCAGCTTGTTCGGGGGACACACTGAAGCTTTCTTT. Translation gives CASSLFGGHTEAFF.

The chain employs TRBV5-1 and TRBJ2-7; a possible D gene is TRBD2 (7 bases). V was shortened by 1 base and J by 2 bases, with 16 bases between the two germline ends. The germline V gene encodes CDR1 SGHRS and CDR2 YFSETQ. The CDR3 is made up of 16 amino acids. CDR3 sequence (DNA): TGCGCCAGCAGCTTGAGTTCTGCGGGGGCCACCTACGAGCAGTACTTC. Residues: CASSLSSAGATYEQYF.

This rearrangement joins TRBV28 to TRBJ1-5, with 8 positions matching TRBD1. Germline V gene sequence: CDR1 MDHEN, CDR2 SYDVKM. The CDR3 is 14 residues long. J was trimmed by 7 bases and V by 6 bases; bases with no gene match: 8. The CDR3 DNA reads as TGTGCCAGCAGAACAACAGGGGGAGGGCAGCCCCAGCATTTT. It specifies CASRTTGGGQPQHF.

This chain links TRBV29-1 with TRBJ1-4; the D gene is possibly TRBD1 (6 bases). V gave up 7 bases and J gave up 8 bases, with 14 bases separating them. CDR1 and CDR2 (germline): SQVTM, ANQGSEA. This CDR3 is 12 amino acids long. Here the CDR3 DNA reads TGCAGCGCCCAGGGGCAGGAGGAAAAACTGTTTTTT. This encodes CSAQGQEEKLFF.

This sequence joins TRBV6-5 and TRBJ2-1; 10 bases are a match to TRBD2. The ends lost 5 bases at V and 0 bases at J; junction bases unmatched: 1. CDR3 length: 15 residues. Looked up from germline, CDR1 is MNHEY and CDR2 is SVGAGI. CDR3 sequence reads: CASSSGRASYNEQFF. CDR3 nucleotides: TGTGCCAGCAGTAGCGGGAGGGCCTCCTACAATGAGCAGTTCTTC.

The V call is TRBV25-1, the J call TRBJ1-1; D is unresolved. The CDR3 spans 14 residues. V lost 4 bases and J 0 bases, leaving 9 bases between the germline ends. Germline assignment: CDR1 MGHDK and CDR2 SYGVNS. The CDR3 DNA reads TGTGCCAGCAGTGTTTTGCAGATGAACACTGAAGCTTTCTTT. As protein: CASSVLQMNTEAFF.